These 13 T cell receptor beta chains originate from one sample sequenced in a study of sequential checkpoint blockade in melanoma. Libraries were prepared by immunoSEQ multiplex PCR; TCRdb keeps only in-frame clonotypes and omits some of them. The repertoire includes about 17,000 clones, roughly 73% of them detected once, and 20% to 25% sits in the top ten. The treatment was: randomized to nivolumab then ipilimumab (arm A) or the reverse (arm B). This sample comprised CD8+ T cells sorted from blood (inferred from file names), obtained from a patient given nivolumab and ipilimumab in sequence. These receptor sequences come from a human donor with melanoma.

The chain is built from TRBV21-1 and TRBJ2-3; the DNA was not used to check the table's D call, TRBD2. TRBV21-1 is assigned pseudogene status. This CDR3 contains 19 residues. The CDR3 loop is CASSKVRTLRAANTDTQYF. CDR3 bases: TGTGCCAGCAGCAAAGTTAGGACCCTGAGGGCAGCTAACACAGATACGCAGTATTTT.

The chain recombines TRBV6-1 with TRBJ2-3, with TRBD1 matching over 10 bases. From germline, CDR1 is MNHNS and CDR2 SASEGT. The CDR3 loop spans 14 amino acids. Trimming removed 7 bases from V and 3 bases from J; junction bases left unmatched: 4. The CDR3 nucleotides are TGTGCCAGCAAGGACAGGGGGAGTACAGATACGCAGTATTTT. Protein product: CASKDRGSTDTQYF.

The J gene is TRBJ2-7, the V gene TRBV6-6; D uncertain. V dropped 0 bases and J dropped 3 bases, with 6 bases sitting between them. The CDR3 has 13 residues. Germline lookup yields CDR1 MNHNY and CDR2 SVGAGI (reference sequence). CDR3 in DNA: TGTGCCAGCAGTTACTCTGCCGGCTACGAGCAGTACTTC. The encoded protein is CASSYSAGYEQYF.

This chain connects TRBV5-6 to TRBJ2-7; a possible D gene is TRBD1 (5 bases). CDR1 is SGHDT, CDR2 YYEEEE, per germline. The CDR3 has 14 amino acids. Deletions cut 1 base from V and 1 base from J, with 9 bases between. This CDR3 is CASSLQGVSYEQYF. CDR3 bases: TGTGCCAGCAGCTTGCAAGGGGTGTCCTACGAGCAGTACTTC.

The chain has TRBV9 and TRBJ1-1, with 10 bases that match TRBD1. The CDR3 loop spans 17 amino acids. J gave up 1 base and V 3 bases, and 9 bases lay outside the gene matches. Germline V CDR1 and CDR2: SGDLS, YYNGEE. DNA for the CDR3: TGTGCCAGCAGCGCCTTTTTCCGGGACAGGGGGAACACTGAAGCTTTCTTT. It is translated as CASSAFFRDRGNTEAFF.

This CDR3 is CASSLGLAGGSSTDTQYF. The CDR3 bases are TGTGCCAGCAGCTTGGGACTAGCGGGGGGCTCTAGCACAGATACGCAGTATTTT. The rearrangement links TRBV11-3 to TRBJ2-3; 15 bases match TRBD2. V shed 3 bases, J shed 0 bases, and the junction held 4 bases outside the gene matches. CDR3 size: 18 residues. Germline assignment: CDR1 SGHNT and CDR2 YENEEA.

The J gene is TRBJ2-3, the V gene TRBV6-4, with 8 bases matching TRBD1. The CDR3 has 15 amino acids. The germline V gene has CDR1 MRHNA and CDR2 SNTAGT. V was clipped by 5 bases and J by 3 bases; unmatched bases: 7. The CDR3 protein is CASSLRQGSTDTQYF. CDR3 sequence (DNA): TGTGCCAGCAGTCTACGACAGGGGTCAACAGATACGCAGTATTTT.

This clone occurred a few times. For the CDR3, the DNA is TGTGCCAGCAGTCCCTGGACAAGCGCAACTAATGAAAAACTGTTTTTT. Residues: CASSPWTSATNEKLFF. The chain recombines TRBV28 with TRBJ1-4; perhaps TRBD1 as D (5 bases). Germline V gene lookup returns CDR1 MDHEN and CDR2 SYDVKM. The CDR3 is 16 residues long. V shed 5 bases and J shed 0 bases, with 13 bases lying between them.

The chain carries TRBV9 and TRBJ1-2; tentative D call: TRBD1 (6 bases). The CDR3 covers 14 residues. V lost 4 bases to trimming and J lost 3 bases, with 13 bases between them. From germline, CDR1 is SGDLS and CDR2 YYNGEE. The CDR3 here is CASSTSGGDYGYTF. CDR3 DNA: TGTGCCAGCAGCACCTCTGGGGGCGACTATGGCTACACCTTC.

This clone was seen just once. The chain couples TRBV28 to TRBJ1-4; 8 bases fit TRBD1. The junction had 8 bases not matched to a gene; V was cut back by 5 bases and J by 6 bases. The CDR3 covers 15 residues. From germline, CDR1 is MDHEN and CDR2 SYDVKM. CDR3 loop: CASSPYRGGDEKLFF. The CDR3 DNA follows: TGTGCCAGCAGTCCATACAGGGGGGGGGATGAAAAACTGTTTTTT.

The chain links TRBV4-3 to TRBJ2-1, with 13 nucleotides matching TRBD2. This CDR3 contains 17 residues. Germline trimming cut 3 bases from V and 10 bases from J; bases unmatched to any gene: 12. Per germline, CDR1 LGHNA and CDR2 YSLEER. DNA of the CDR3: TGCGCCAGCAGCCACGGGACTAGCGGGGCTCGGGAGGGGGAGCAGTTCTTC. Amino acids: CASSHGTSGAREGEQFF.

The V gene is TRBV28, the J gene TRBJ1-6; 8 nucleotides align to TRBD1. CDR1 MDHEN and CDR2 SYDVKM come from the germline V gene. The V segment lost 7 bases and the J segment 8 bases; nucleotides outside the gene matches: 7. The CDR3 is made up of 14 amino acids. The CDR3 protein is CASNPGQGYSPLHF. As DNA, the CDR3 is TGTGCCAGCAATCCCGGACAGGGCTATTCACCCCTCCACTTT.

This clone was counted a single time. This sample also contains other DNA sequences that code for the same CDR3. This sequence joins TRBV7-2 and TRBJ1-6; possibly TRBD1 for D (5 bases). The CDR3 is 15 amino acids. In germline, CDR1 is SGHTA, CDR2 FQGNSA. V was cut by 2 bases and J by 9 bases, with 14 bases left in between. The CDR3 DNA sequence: TGTGCCAGCAGCTTACAGGGTACGGGCTCTTCACCCCTCCACTTT. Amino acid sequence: CASSLQGTGSSPLHF.